This T cell receptor (beta chain) was observed in a study of blood T cell repertoires in COVID-19. Turning to the study itself: Sites across the United States, Italy and Spain contributed samples from acute and convalescent COVID-19. From T cells, B-cell-depleted T cells, or PBMCs came the material, which was cDNA or gDNA.

There are 14 residues in the CDR3. Germline CDR1 GTSNPN, CDR2 SVGIG (reference sequence). V shed 1 base and J 5 bases; nucleotides not matched to a gene: 2. In the source study's methods: Counts of nucleated cells, estimated from reference gene primer amplification, were obtained. Using immunoSEQ multiplex PCR, the repertoire was profiled, and TCRdb retains in-frame clones only, with some absent. From that table come the V and J calls and clone size; the DNA was used to work out D and trimming. The table lists 130,000 or so clones, 80% to 85% of them singletons, with 3% to 4.5% in the top ten. Donors in Cohort 3 who had recovered were those with two negative PCRs, healthcare professional clearance, or resolution of their symptoms.

The source of this sequence is a woman under 40 who had recovered from COVID-19. The chain is built from TRBV30 and TRBJ1-6; 7 nucleotides agree with TRBD1. The sample was PBMCs or T cells enriched from blood (not recorded which). CDR3 in amino acids: CAWSEGADNSPLHF. The CDR3 nucleotides are TGTGCCTGGAGTGAGGGGGCAGATAATTCACCCCTCCACTTT. Together with reference TRBV30 and TRBJ1-6, the CDR3 gives the full variable domain: SQTIHQWPATLVQPVGSPLSLECTVEGTSNPNLYWYRQAAGRGLQLLFYSVGIGQISSEVPQNLSASRPQDRQFILSSKKLLLSDSGFYLCAWSEGADNSPLHFGNGTRLTVT.